This TCR beta chain was sequenced during a study of cytomegalovirus exposure and HLA in healthy donors. Germline CDR1 reads MDHEN; CDR2 reads SYDVKM. Between the trimmed V and J ends, which lost 1 base and 10 bases, there was a span of 11 bases. The length of the CDR3 is 12 residues. Primers: 60 Vbeta forward and 13 Jbeta reverse. TCRdb keeps only in-frame clones here, not all; method: immunoSEQ multiplex PCR. Among around 88,000 clones listed, just under 80% were seen once. This chain connects TRBV28 to TRBJ2-7, with D possibly being TRBD2 (6 bases). This clonotype was obtained from a woman between 35 and 50 years old in good health and CMV-seropositive. Material: PBMCs. In DNA form, the CDR3 reads TGTGCCAGCAGTTTATCAATCGGGAGTCAGTACTTC. This sequence encodes CASSLSIGSQYF.